The 26 T cell receptor beta chains in this list originate from one sample, sequenced in a study of T cell responses to AZD1222 COVID-19 vaccine (dated by TCRdb to the early 2020s). What this sample's time point label stands for: about 28 days (+/-7) after the second vaccine dose. Receptor libraries were prepared by the immunoSEQ multiplex PCR assay. TCRdb retrieved this table from immuneACCESS and kept in-frame rearrangements only. Not all clones are present; in checked studies, unresolved V genes account for under half, and no reason is known for the remainder. The table for this sample lists roughly 130,000 clones; roughly 89% of them were counted only once. The top ten hold roughly 1.1% of the sample. The sequencing here drew on peripheral blood, taken 28 days after the second AZD1222 dose. Receptors originate from an adult who received the AZD1222 COVID-19 vaccine.

V and J are TRBV7-3 and TRBJ2-1, with 8 bases aligning to TRBD2. The length of the CDR3 is 15 residues. Germline CDR1 SGHTA, CDR2 FQGTGA. The J segment lost 10 bases and the V segment lost 2 bases, leaving 10 bases of the junction unmatched. The CDR3 bases are TGTGCCAGCAGCTTACTTACGGGGGGGAGATTGGAGCAGTTCTTC. It codes for CASSLLTGGRLEQFF.

The rearrangement joins TRBV27 to TRBJ2-7, with D possibly matching TRBD1 (5 bases). CDR1 is MNHEY and CDR2 is SMNVEV in the germline V gene (reference sequence). Trimming removed 6 bases from V and 5 bases from J, with 20 bases in between. The CDR3 extends over 15 amino acids. In DNA, the CDR3 is TGTGCCAGCAGCCTCCCCTGGGCAGGGTTCGACGAGCAGTACTTC. Protein product: CASSLPWAGFDEQYF.

This clone appeared once. The chain couples TRBV5-5 to TRBJ2-1, with TRBD2 as a possible D gene (7 bases). The CDR3 runs 15 residues. V was shortened by 3 bases and J by 5 bases, with 15 bases between the two germline ends. CDR1 and CDR2 from the germline V gene are SGHKS and YYEKEE (reference sequence). For the CDR3, the DNA is TGTGCCAGCAGCTGGCCAGGGAGGGGGGACAATGAGCAGTTCTTC. Translating gives CASSWPGRGDNEQFF.

The V and J genes are TRBV19 and TRBJ1-2; D not resolved. Trimming stripped 5 bases from V and 3 bases from J, with 10 bases between. CDR1 LNHDA and CDR2 SQIVND come from the germline V gene (reference sequence). This CDR3 spans 13 amino acids. The CDR3 loop reads CASSRGIDYGYTF. The CDR3 coding sequence is TGTGCCAGTAGTCGCGGCATTGACTATGGCTACACCTTC.

This clone has only one observation. The V gene is TRBV19, the J gene TRBJ1-4; tentative D call: TRBD1 (5 bases). CDR1 LNHDA and CDR2 SQIVND come from the germline V gene (reference sequence). V was pared by 6 bases and J by 3 bases, with 14 bases between. The CDR3 sequence is 15 residues long. The CDR3 DNA reads as TGTGCCAGTAGGATTGGCGGGGCGGCTAATGAAAAACTGTTTTTT. Protein product: CASRIGGAANEKLFF.

The chain carries TRBV7-2 and TRBJ2-1; D unresolved. Germline CDR1 reads SGHTA; CDR2 reads FQGNSA. This CDR3 spans 13 amino acids. Trimming cost V 1 base and J 9 bases, with 10 bases left between them. The CDR3 DNA sequence: TGTGCCAGCAGCTTAGAGCAGTTGACTGAGCAGTTCTTC. Encoded protein: CASSLEQLTEQFF.

The chain links TRBV18 to TRBJ1-4; 7 bases are a match to TRBD1. V lost 2 bases, J lost 10 bases, and 10 bases stayed unmatched. The CDR3 spans 15 residues. Germline values: CDR1 KGHSH, CDR2 LQKENI. The CDR3 loop is CASSPSGSTGSKLFF. In nucleotides, the CDR3 is TGTGCCAGCTCACCATCCGGCTCGACAGGGTCAAAACTGTTTTTT. Together with reference TRBV18 and TRBJ1-4, the CDR3 gives the full variable domain: NAGVMQNPRHLVRRRGQEARLRCSPMKGHSHVYWYRQLPEEGLKFMVYLQKENIIDESGMPKERFSAEFPKEGPSILRIQQVVRGDSAAYFCASSPSGSTGSKLFFGSGTQLSVL.

This clone was observed a single time. This rearrangement joins TRBV3-1 (or the pseudogene TRBV3-2) to TRBJ2-2; 12 positions match TRBD1. The CDR3 is made up of 18 amino acids. CDR1 is LGHDT, CDR2 YNNKEL, per germline (reference sequence). V dropped 4 bases and J dropped 7; count of bases not matched to a gene: 13. CDR3 sequence: CASSREPGTGGRIGELFF. CDR3 DNA sequence: TGTGCCAGCAGCCGAGAACCGGGGACAGGGGGCAGGATCGGGGAGCTGTTTTTT.

The chain combines TRBV4-3 with TRBJ2-1; D perhaps matches TRBD2 (5 bases). Germline V lookup: CDR1 LGHNA, CDR2 YSLEER. The V end was cut by 6 bases, the J end by 10 bases, with 22 bases between. This CDR3 contains 15 residues. DNA of the CDR3: TGCGCCAGCAGTTCTGAGGGATCCTCTAGAGAGGAGCAGTTCTTC. This translates into CASSSEGSSREEQFF.

The gene calls are TRBV11-3 and TRBJ2-7; no reliable D call. V lost 5 bases to trimming and J lost 3 bases, with 5 bases between them. The CDR3 loop spans 11 amino acids. CDR1 and CDR2 from the germline V gene are SGHNT and YENEEA. The CDR3: CASSANYEQYF. The CDR3, as DNA: TGTGCCAGCAGCGCCAACTACGAGCAGTACTTC.

The rearrangement uses TRBV6-6 and TRBJ1-6, with D perhaps matching TRBD1 (5 bases). Germline V gives CDR1 MNHNY, CDR2 SVGAGI (reference sequence). The V end lost 5 bases, the J end lost 9 bases, and 14 bases lay between the germline ends. There are 14 residues in the CDR3. The CDR3 region is CASSPPLGGSPLHF. The CDR3 DNA reads as TGTGCCAGCAGTCCCCCTTTGGGGGGTTCACCCCTCCACTTT.

V and J are TRBV20-1 and TRBJ1-1; D is ambiguous. Trimming removed 6 bases from V and 1 base from J, with 6 bases in between. This CDR3 comprises 11 residues. Germline loops: CDR1 DFQATT, CDR2 SNEGSKA (reference sequence). The chain's CDR3 is CSATTNTEAFF. The CDR3 DNA is TGCAGTGCCACGACGAACACTGAAGCTTTCTTT.

The chain recombines TRBV7-3 with TRBJ2-1; D possibly corresponds to TRBD2 (5 bases). Per the germline V gene, CDR1 is SGHTA and CDR2 is FQGTGA. The CDR3 is made up of 18 amino acids. V lost 3 bases and J lost 5, with 23 bases in between. Written as DNA, the CDR3 is TGTGCCAGCAGCTTTATTCTTCCCGGGATGGCGGACGACAATGAGCAGTTCTTC. This encodes CASSFILPGMADDNEQFF.

The V and J genes are TRBV7-2 and TRBJ1-3; no clear D. The CDR3 has 15 residues. Trimming took 2 bases from V and 0 from J, leaving 8 bases between them. Looked up from germline, CDR1 is SGHTA and CDR2 is FQGNSA. The CDR3 DNA sequence: TGTGCCAGCAGCTTAACCCCCCACTCTGGAAACACCATATATTTT. Translated: CASSLTPHSGNTIYF.

The gene calls are TRBV7-2 and TRBJ2-2, with 7 nucleotides matching TRBD1. This CDR3 spans 14 amino acids. Germline loops: CDR1 SGHTA, CDR2 FQGNSA. The J segment lost 3 bases and the V segment lost 3 bases, leaving 1 base of the junction unmatched. The CDR3 DNA reads TGTGCCAGCAGCTTGACAGGGTACACCGGGGAGCTGTTTTTT. Amino acids: CASSLTGYTGELFF.

The V and J genes are TRBV27 and TRBJ1-5, with D unresolved. This CDR3 region has 13 residues. Deletions cut 3 bases from V and 6 bases from J, with 9 bases between. In germline, CDR1 is MNHEY, CDR2 SMNVEV (reference sequence). The CDR3 coding sequence is TGTGCCAGCAGTTTTGGCTTGGGTCAGCCCCAGCATTTT. Encoded protein: CASSFGLGQPQHF.

The chain links TRBV14 to TRBJ2-1, with TRBD2 identical over 10 bases. The CDR3 length is 16 residues. Germline V gene data show CDR1 as SGHDN and CDR2 as FVKESK. V dropped 3 bases and J dropped 4; count of bases not matched to a gene: 6. The DNA of the CDR3 is TGTGCCAGCAGCCAGCTCGGACTAGCGGCATACAATGAGCAGTTCTTC. Amino acid sequence: CASSQLGLAAYNEQFF.

This clone was detected once. V and J are TRBV29-1 and TRBJ2-2; D uncertain. Germline CDR1 SQVTM, CDR2 ANQGSEA. V lost 5 bases and J 7 bases, leaving 11 bases between the germline ends. The CDR3 has 12 residues. CDR3 residues: CSVSFSGGELFF. CDR3 nucleotides: TGCAGCGTTAGTTTCTCCGGCGGGGAGCTGTTTTTT.

This sequence joins TRBV9 and TRBJ2-7, with 12 bases fitting TRBD2. The trim removed 4 bases at V and 6 bases at J, leaving 5 bases unmatched. CDR3 length: 14 residues. Germline CDR1 and CDR2: SGDLS and YYNGEE. The CDR3: CASSSRTSGAEQYF. CDR3 DNA: TGTGCCAGCAGCTCGCGGACTAGCGGGGCCGAGCAGTACTTC.

The chain uses TRBV5-1 and TRBJ1-1; D is undetermined. The CDR3 spans 12 residues. CDR1 and CDR2 (germline): SGHRS, YFSETQ. Trimming took off 0 bases at V and 4 bases at J, with 4 bases between the two ends. The CDR3 reads CASSLERTEAFF. CDR3 nucleotides: TGCGCCAGCAGCTTGGAGCGCACTGAAGCTTTCTTT.

Written as DNA, the CDR3 is TGTGCCAGCAGCCCTCGGGGCTATGGCTACACCTTC. This gives the protein CASSPRGYGYTF. The V gene is TRBV5-6, the J gene TRBJ1-2, with D uncertain. Germline values: CDR1 SGHDT, CDR2 YYEEEE. This CDR3 contains 12 residues. V was clipped by 4 bases and J by 4 bases, with 8 bases between them.

V gene TRBV5-1 combines with J gene TRBJ1-2; maybe TRBD1 (5 bases). Germline V gives CDR1 SGHRS, CDR2 YFSETQ. The CDR3 runs 13 residues. V shed 9 bases and J shed 4 bases, with 16 bases lying between them. The DNA of the CDR3 is TGCGCCACGTCTGGGGGAGAAGGCTATGGCTACACCTTC. Its translation is CATSGGEGYGYTF.

V is TRBV19 and J is TRBJ2-7; a weak D match, TRBD2 (5 bases). The CDR3 is 15 amino acids. V lost 1 base to trimming and J lost 1 base, with 11 bases between them. The germline gives CDR1 LNHDA, CDR2 SQIVND (reference sequence). The CDR3 here is CASSIAGGSSYEQYF. The CDR3 DNA sequence: TGTGCCAGTAGTATAGCTGGCGGGTCATCCTACGAGCAGTACTTC.

This chain connects TRBV19 to TRBJ1-6; D unresolved. CDR1 and CDR2 from the germline V gene are LNHDA and SQIVND (reference sequence). Trimming removed 2 bases from V and 7 bases from J, with 12 bases in between. This CDR3 has 15 residues. CDR3 amino acids: CASSIRLIRNSPLHF. CDR3 DNA sequence: TGTGCCAGTAGTATACGACTCATAAGGAATTCACCCCTCCACTTT.

The genes are TRBV24-1 and TRBJ1-1, with 11 bases lining up with TRBD1. The germline V gene encodes CDR1 KGHDR and CDR2 SFDVKD. V was pared by 2 bases and J by 3 bases, with 1 base of the junction left unmatched. This CDR3 region has 15 residues. CDR3 DNA: TGTGCCACCAGTGATTCGGGACAGGGGGACACTGAAGCTTTCTTT. It yields the protein CATSDSGQGDTEAFF.

The rearrangement uses TRBV13 and TRBJ2-7; D is perhaps TRBD1 (6 bases). The V end lost 4 bases, the J end lost 4 bases, and 8 bases lay between the germline ends. From germline, CDR1 is PRHDT and CDR2 FYEKMQ (reference sequence). This CDR3 contains 12 residues. The CDR3 coding sequence is TGTGCCAGCAGCTCACAGGGTTACGAGCAGTACTTC. Its translation: CASSSQGYEQYF.